Shown below are 28 T cell receptor beta chains from a single sample sequenced in a study of T-cell reconstitution after alpha-beta-depleted transplantation in children. Preparation of the TCRbeta library was carried out with unique molecular identifiers. MiXCR was run by TCRdb on the PCR reads, yielding one entry per CDR3 protein. Here the sample spans some 350,000 distinct CDR3 sequences, about 17% being singletons. The sample consisted of PBMCs, mostly from graft donor cells, taken 360 days after TCRalphabeta/CD19-depleted stem cell transplant. Every receptor here comes from a male patient aged 2-10 years who had a stem cell transplant for acute lymphoblastic leukemia, so the T cells may come from the graft donor.

This clonotype has a handful of counts. The chain is built from TRBV20-1 and TRBJ2-7; TRBD2 is a possible D gene (6 bases). The V end was cut by 7 bases, the J end by 1 base, with 14 bases between. The length of the CDR3 is 13 residues. The germline CDR1 and CDR2 sequences are DFQATT and SNEGSKA (reference sequence). The DNA of the CDR3 is TGCAGTGTCACGGGAGATTGGTCCTACGAGCAGTACTTC. Its translation is CSVTGDWSYEQYF.

The genes are TRBV12-3 or TRBV12-4 and TRBJ2-1, with 7 bases lining up with TRBD2. CDR3 size: 11 residues. V trimming: 6 bases; J trimming: 11 bases; junction bases outside the gene matches: 4. CDR3 residues: CASSLGGKQFF. In DNA, the CDR3 is TGTGCCAGCAGCCTGGGAGGGAAGCAGTTCTTC.

This clonotype appeared once. The rearrangement uses TRBV7-2 and TRBJ2-7; D perhaps matches TRBD2 (5 bases). The V and J ends lost 7 bases and 7 bases respectively, with 23 bases between them. The germline V gene encodes CDR1 SGHTA and CDR2 FQGNSA. This CDR3 region has 15 residues. CDR3 region: CASIARHGVDWEQYF. In DNA, the CDR3 is TGTGCCAGCATAGCGAGGCATGGTGTAGATTGGGAGCAGTACTTC. The full variable domain, its missing parts supplied by reference TRBV7-2 and TRBJ2-7, is GAGVSQSPSNKVTEKGKDVELRCDPISGHTALYWYRQSLGQGLEFLIYFQGNSAPDKSGLPSDRFSAERTGGSVSTLTIQRTQQEDSAVYLCASIARHGVDWEQYFGPGTRLTVT.

This clonotype came up a few times. This rearrangement joins TRBV4-1 to TRBJ2-3, with 13 bases matching TRBD2. The CDR3 extends over 16 amino acids. After removal of 5 bases from V and 2 bases from J, the junction contained 4 bases not matched to a gene. The germline CDR1 and CDR2 sequences are MGHRA and YSYEKL. This CDR3 is CASSEGLAGFTDTQYF. The CDR3 DNA follows: TGCGCCAGCAGCGAGGGACTAGCGGGATTCACAGATACGCAGTATTTT.

This clonotype was counted a few times. The gene calls are TRBV28 and TRBJ2-5; 7 bases line up with TRBD1. CDR1 and CDR2 (germline): MDHEN, SYDVKM. The CDR3 has 14 residues. V shed 5 bases, J shed 3 bases, and the junction held 6 bases outside the gene matches. The CDR3 loop reads CASSPQGVEETQYF. CDR3 sequence (DNA): TGTGCCAGCAGTCCCCAGGGGGTGGAAGAGACCCAGTACTTC.

The V gene is TRBV6-1, the J gene TRBJ2-4; TRBD1 matches 7 bases. Germline V lookup: CDR1 MNHNS, CDR2 SASEGT. The CDR3 has 18 residues. Unmatched junction bases numbered 20, after V lost 6 bases and J lost 6 bases. The CDR3 loop is CASSPRQGAFLVVNIQYF. CDR3 bases: TGTGCCAGCAGCCCCAGACAGGGAGCGTTTCTAGTAGTAAACATTCAGTACTTC.

CDR3 sequence (DNA): TGTGCCAGCAGTTTAAGACACAGCGCCTACGAGCAGTACTTC. Translated, it gives CASSLRHSAYEQYF. The gene calls are TRBV12-3 or TRBV12-4 and TRBJ2-7; D unclear. The V gene lost 2 bases and the J gene lost 2 bases, with 10 bases spanning the gap. The CDR3 contains 14 residues.

The chain links TRBV4-1 to TRBJ2-1; tentative D call: TRBD2 (5 bases). The CDR3 runs 17 residues. V was trimmed by 3 bases and J by 0 bases, leaving 15 bases between them. Germline CDR1 and CDR2: MGHRA and YSYEKL. CDR3 loop: CASSQRGRGSSYNEQFF. The CDR3 DNA sequence: TGCGCCAGCAGCCAGCGAGGACGTGGGAGCTCCTACAATGAGCAGTTCTTC.

This clonotype turned up a few times. The chain has TRBV30 and TRBJ2-7, with 9 bases identical to TRBD1. The CDR3 totals 14 residues. Losses at the gene ends were 7 bases for V and 2 bases for J; bases not matched to a gene: 9. CDR1 is GTSNPN and CDR2 is SVGIG in the germline V gene (reference sequence). The CDR3 here is CASTGQGGPYEQYF. In nucleotides, the CDR3 is TGTGCCTCCACGGGACAGGGAGGTCCCTACGAGCAGTACTTC.

This clonotype was counted many times. The chain carries TRBV7-8 and TRBJ2-7; D gene unclear. This CDR3 has 12 amino acids. V shed 5 bases and J shed 2 bases, with 7 bases lying between them. Germline assignment: CDR1 SGHVS and CDR2 FQNEAQ. The CDR3 is CASSTRTYEQYF. The CDR3 region has the DNA TGTGCCAGCAGCACCCGGACCTACGAGCAGTACTTC. Full variable domain (missing parts from reference TRBV7-8 and TRBJ2-7): GAGVSQSPRYKVAKRGQDVALRCDPISGHVSLFWYQQALGQGPEFLTYFQNEAQLDKSGLPSDRFFAERPEGSVSTLKIQRTQQEDSAVYLCASSTRTYEQYFGPGTRLTVT.

V gene TRBV7-2 combines with J gene TRBJ2-1; 7 bases align to TRBD2. Germline-derived CDR1 and CDR2 are SGHTA and FQGNSA. The CDR3 length is 13 residues. J gave up 6 bases and V 5 bases, and 4 bases lay outside the gene matches. The DNA for the CDR3 is TGTGCCAGCAGCGCCACTAGCGTCAATGAGCAGTTCTTC. Translation: CASSATSVNEQFF. Using reference TRBV7-2 and TRBJ2-1 for the parts outside the CDR3, the full variable domain is GAGVSQSPSNKVTEKGKDVELRCDPISGHTALYWYRQSLGQGLEFLIYFQGNSAPDKSGLPSDRFSAERTGGSVSTLTIQRTQQEDSAVYLCASSATSVNEQFFGPGTRLTVL.

The chain has TRBV28 and TRBJ1-1; TRBD1 might be the D (5 bases). The V and J ends lost 9 bases and 1 base respectively, with 12 bases between them. Germline assignment: CDR1 MDHEN and CDR2 SYDVKM. The CDR3 is made up of 13 amino acids. The CDR3 sequence: CASLIQGNTEAFF. The CDR3 coding sequence is TGTGCCAGTCTAATCCAGGGGAACACTGAAGCTTTCTTT.

This chain connects TRBV6-2 or TRBV6-3 to TRBJ2-5; TRBD1 agrees at 7 bases. CDR1 is MNHEY, CDR2 SVGEGT, per germline. V gave up 5 bases and J gave up 1 base; unmatched junction bases: 7. The CDR3 extends over 15 amino acids. The CDR3 coding sequence is TGTGCCAGCAGTAATCACAGGGGCCTCCAAGAGACCCAGTACTTC. This translates into CASSNHRGLQETQYF.

The V and J genes are TRBV28 and TRBJ2-1, with 12 positions matching TRBD2. V lost 3 bases to trimming and J lost 6 bases; unmatched junction nucleotides: 3. Per germline, CDR1 MDHEN and CDR2 SYDVKM. The CDR3 consists of 15 residues. This CDR3 reads CASSFGTSGFNEQFF. The CDR3 DNA reads as TGTGCCAGCAGTTTCGGGACTAGCGGGTTCAATGAGCAGTTCTTC.

The chain carries TRBV5-1 and TRBJ2-5; TRBD2 might be the D (7 bases). V was pared by 5 bases and J by 5 bases, with 22 bases between. The CDR3 consists of 16 residues. CDR1 and CDR2 from the germline V gene are SGHRS and YFSETQ. The CDR3 sequence is CASSHNVGGPGETQYF. The CDR3 nucleotides are TGCGCCAGCAGTCACAACGTGGGGGGGCCAGGGGAGACCCAGTACTTC.

The chain is built from TRBV28 and TRBJ2-5; D uncertain. Germline-derived CDR1 and CDR2 are MDHEN and SYDVKM. There are 12 residues in the CDR3. V lost 1 base and J lost 5, with 5 bases in between. CDR3 residues: CASSLYDETQYF. CDR3 sequence (DNA): TGTGCCAGCAGTTTATACGATGAGACCCAGTACTTC.

The J gene is TRBJ1-5, the V gene TRBV24-1, with D perhaps TRBD1 (5 bases). CDR1 is KGHDR and CDR2 is SFDVKD in the germline V gene. This CDR3 is built from 18 residues. The V gene lost 4 bases and the J gene lost 0 bases, with 18 bases spanning the gap. CDR3 sequence reads: CATSDSGPSPLSNQPQHF. The CDR3 bases are TGTGCCACCAGTGACTCGGGACCGTCTCCTCTTAGCAATCAGCCCCAGCATTTT.

The chain is built from TRBV5-6 and TRBJ1-6, with TRBD1 matching 9 bases. The trim removed 1 base at V and 6 bases at J, leaving 5 bases unmatched. This CDR3 has 16 amino acids. Germline lookup yields CDR1 SGHDT and CDR2 YYEEEE. This chain's CDR3 is CASSLLDRGGNSPLHF. The CDR3 DNA reads as TGTGCCAGCAGCTTGCTCGACAGGGGGGGTAATTCACCCCTCCACTTT.

This clonotype has more than one count but fewer than ten. This chain links TRBV20-1 with TRBJ2-1, with D perhaps TRBD2 (5 bases). Trimming shortened V by 6 bases and J by 8 bases, and 8 bases separated the two germline ends. The germline V gene has CDR1 DFQATT and CDR2 SNEGSKA (reference sequence). The CDR3 totals 10 residues. CDR3 nucleotide sequence: TGCAGTGCGGAGAGGGATGAGCAGTTCTTC. Translating gives CSAERDEQFF.

This clonotype has only a few counts. The chain employs TRBV28 and TRBJ2-7; TRBD1 matches at 10 bases. The germline CDR1 and CDR2 sequences are MDHEN and SYDVKM. The V segment lost 6 bases and the J segment 3 bases; nucleotides outside the gene matches: 5. The CDR3 has 14 residues. DNA for the CDR3: TGTGCCAGCAGACCCCGGGACAGGGGCTACGAGCAGTACTTC. Its protein product is CASRPRDRGYEQYF.

This clonotype was counted between two and nine times. The V call is TRBV4-1, the J call TRBJ2-7, with TRBD2 matching over 11 bases. The CDR3 is 15 residues long. Germline V lookup: CDR1 MGHRA, CDR2 YSYEKL. The J segment lost 5 bases and the V segment lost 4 bases, leaving 7 bases of the junction unmatched. The CDR3 spells CASSLGRLAGNEQYF. As DNA, the CDR3 is TGCGCCAGCAGCCTCGGGAGACTAGCGGGAAACGAGCAGTACTTC.

The J gene is TRBJ2-1, the V gene TRBV7-3; 12 bases agree with TRBD2. Looked up from germline, CDR1 is SGHTA and CDR2 is FQGTGA. CDR3 length: 19 amino acids. V shed 3 bases and J 2 bases; nucleotides not matched to a gene: 11. DNA of the CDR3: TGTGCCAGCAGCTTTTCTGGACTAGCGGGACCCGGCCCCTACAATGAGCAGTTCTTC. It yields the protein CASSFSGLAGPGPYNEQFF.

The rearrangement uses TRBV7-3 and TRBJ1-1, with 7 positions matching TRBD1. Germline-derived CDR1 and CDR2 are SGHTA and FQGTGA. The V and J ends lost 0 bases and 1 base, in that order; junction bases with no gene match: 5. This CDR3 has 16 residues. The CDR3 sequence is CASSLTGGTENTEAFF. The CDR3 bases are TGTGCCAGCAGCTTAACGGGGGGGACAGAGAACACTGAAGCTTTCTTT.

V and J are TRBV27 and TRBJ2-3; 11 bases map to TRBD1. CDR1 and CDR2 from the germline V gene are MNHEY and SMNVEV (reference sequence). Trimming removed 3 bases from V and 2 bases from J; junction bases left unmatched: 4. The CDR3 extends over 16 amino acids. The CDR3 DNA is TGTGCCAGCAGTTTTCGGACAGGGGGCCACACAGATACGCAGTATTTT. This gives the protein CASSFRTGGHTDTQYF.

The V call is TRBV5-6, the J call TRBJ2-3; 7 nucleotides agree with TRBD1. This CDR3 has 15 amino acids. Germline lookup yields CDR1 SGHDT and CDR2 YYEEEE. V gave up 3 bases and J gave up 1 base; unmatched junction bases: 5. The CDR3 loop is CASSSSQGRTDTQYF. In DNA form, the CDR3 reads TGTGCCAGCAGCTCCTCACAGGGGCGCACAGATACGCAGTATTTT.

This clonotype was seen a few times. This sequence joins TRBV20-1 and TRBJ2-1; TRBD1 matches 8 bases. Germline lookup yields CDR1 DFQATT and CDR2 SNEGSKA (reference sequence). V trimming: 5 bases; J trimming: 8 bases; junction bases outside the gene matches: 20. The CDR3 has 17 residues. CDR3 nucleotides: TGCAGTGCTGTGGACAGGGTACTTGGGGCGACTGAAGATGAGCAGTTCTTC. Its translation: CSAVDRVLGATEDEQFF.

The V gene is TRBV6-1, the J gene TRBJ2-3; D gene uncertain. The V end was cut by 11 bases, the J end by 2 bases, with 11 bases between. Germline CDR1 is MNHNS and CDR2 is SASEGT. The CDR3 contains 12 residues. The DNA for the CDR3 is TGTGCCTTTCGTGGGATCACAGATACGCAGTATTTT. Translated, it gives CAFRGITDTQYF.

This clonotype came up a few times. The chain links TRBV30 to TRBJ1-1; perhaps TRBD1 as D (6 bases). The CDR3 totals 12 residues. With 0 bases removed from V and 7 bases from J, the gap between germline ends came to 9 bases. Germline V gives CDR1 GTSNPN, CDR2 SVGIG (reference sequence). The CDR3 DNA reads TGTGCCTGGAGTGTATACAGGGTTGAAGCTTTCTTT. It yields the protein CAWSVYRVEAFF.